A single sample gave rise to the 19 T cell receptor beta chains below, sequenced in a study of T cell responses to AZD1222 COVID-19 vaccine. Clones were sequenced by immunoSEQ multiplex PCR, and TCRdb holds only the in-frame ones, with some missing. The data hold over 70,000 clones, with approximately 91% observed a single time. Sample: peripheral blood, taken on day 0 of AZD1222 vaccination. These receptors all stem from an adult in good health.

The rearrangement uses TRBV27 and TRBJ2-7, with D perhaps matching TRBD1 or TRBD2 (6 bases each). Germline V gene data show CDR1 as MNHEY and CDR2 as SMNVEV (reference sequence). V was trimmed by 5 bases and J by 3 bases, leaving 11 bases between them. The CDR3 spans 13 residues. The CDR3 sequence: CASSPGGDYEQYF. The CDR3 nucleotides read TGTGCCAGCAGTCCCGGGGGCGACTACGAGCAGTACTTC.

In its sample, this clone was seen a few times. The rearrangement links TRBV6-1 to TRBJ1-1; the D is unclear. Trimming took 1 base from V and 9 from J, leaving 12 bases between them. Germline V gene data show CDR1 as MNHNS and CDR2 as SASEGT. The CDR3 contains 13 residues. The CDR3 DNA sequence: TGTGCCAGCAGTGAAGACAAGTCGGGTAAAGCTTTCTTT. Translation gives CASSEDKSGKAFF.

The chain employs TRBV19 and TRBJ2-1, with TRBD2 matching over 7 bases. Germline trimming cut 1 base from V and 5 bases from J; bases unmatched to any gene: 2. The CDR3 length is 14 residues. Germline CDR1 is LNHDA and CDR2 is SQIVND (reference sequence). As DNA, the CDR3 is TGTGCCAGTAGTATAGCGGGACTACACAATGAGCAGTTCTTC. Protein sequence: CASSIAGLHNEQFF.

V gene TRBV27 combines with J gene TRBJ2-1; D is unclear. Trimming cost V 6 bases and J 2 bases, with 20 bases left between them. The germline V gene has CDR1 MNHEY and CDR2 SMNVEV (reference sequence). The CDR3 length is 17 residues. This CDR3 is CASSSTLTLTPYNEQFF. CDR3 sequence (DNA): TGTGCCAGCAGCTCAACTTTAACACTTACTCCCTACAATGAGCAGTTCTTC.

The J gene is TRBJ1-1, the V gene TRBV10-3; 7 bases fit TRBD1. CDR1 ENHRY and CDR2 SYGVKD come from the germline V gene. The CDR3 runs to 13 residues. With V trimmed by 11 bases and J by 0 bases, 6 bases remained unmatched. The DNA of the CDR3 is TGTGCCGGTCGACAGGGTTTGAACACTGAAGCTTTCTTT. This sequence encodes CAGRQGLNTEAFF.

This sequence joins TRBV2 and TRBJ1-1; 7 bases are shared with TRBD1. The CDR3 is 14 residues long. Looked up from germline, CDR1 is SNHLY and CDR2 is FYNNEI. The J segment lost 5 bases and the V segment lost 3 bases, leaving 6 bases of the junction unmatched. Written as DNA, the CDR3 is TGTGCCAGCAGTGATAGGGGGCTTGGGACTGAAGCTTTCTTT. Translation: CASSDRGLGTEAFF.

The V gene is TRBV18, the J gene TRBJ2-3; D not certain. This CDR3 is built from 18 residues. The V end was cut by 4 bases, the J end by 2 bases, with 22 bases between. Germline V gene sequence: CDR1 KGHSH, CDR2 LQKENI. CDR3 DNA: TGTGCCAGCTCACGACGATCCACTGGCGGTTCTGACACAGATACGCAGTATTTT. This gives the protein CASSRRSTGGSDTDTQYF.

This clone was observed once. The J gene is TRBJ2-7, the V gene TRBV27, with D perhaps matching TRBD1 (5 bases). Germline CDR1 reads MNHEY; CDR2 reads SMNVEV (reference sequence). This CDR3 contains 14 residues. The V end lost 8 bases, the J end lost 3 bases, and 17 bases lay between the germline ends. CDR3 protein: CASAIRAGRYEQYF. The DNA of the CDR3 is TGTGCCAGCGCCATTCGAGCAGGGCGCTACGAGCAGTACTTC.

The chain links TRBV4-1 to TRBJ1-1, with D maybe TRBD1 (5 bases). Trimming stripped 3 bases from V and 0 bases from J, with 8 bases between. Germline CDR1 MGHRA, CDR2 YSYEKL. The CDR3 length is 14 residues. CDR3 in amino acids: CASSHLGLNTEAFF. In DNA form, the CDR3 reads TGCGCCAGCAGCCATCTGGGACTGAACACTGAAGCTTTCTTT.

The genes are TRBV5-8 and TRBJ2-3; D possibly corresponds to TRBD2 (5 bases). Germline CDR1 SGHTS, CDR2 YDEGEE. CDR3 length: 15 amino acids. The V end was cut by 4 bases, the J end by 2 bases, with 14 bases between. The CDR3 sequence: CASSRTGWSTDTQYF. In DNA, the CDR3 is TGTGCCAGCAGCCGGACGGGATGGTCCACAGATACGCAGTATTTT.

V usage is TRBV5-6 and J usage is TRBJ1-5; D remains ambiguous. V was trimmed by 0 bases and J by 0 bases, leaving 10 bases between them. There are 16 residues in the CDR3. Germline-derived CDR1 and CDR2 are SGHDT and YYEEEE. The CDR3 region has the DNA TGTGCCAGCAGCTTGGCCCGGACCGATAGCAATCAGCCCCAGCATTTT. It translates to CASSLARTDSNQPQHF.

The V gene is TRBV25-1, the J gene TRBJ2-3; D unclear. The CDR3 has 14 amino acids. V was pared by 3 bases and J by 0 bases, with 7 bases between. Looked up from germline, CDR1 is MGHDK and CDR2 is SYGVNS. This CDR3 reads CASSDSYSTDTQYF. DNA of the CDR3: TGTGCCAGCAGTGACTCTTACAGCACAGATACGCAGTATTTT.

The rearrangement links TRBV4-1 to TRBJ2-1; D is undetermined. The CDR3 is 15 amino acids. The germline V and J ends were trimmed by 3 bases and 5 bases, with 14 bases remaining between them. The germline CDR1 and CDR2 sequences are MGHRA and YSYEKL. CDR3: CASSQEARLNNEQFF. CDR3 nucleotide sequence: TGCGCCAGCAGCCAGGAAGCCCGCCTTAACAATGAGCAGTTCTTC.

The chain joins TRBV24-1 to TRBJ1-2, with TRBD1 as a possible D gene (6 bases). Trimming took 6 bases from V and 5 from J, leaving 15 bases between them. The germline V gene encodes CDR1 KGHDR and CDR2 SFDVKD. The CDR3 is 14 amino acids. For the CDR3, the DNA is TGTGCCACCAGTCGAGGGGACATCTCTTATGGCTACACCTTC. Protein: CATSRGDISYGYTF.

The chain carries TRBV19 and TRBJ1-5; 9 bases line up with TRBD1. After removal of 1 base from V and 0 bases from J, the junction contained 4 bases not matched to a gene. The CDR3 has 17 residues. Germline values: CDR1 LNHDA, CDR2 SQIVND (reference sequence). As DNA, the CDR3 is TGTGCCAGTAGTATAGCGTCGGGACAGGGTAGCAATCAGCCCCAGCATTTT. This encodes CASSIASGQGSNQPQHF.

CDR3 in DNA: TGTGCCAGCAGGCCCGGTAGTGCCTATACGCAGTATTTT. This sequence encodes CASRPGSAYTQYF. This rearrangement joins TRBV6-5 to TRBJ2-3; D unresolved. Germline V gene sequence: CDR1 MNHEY, CDR2 SVGAGI. The CDR3 loop spans 13 amino acids. V lost 6 bases, J lost 7 bases, and 14 bases lay in between.

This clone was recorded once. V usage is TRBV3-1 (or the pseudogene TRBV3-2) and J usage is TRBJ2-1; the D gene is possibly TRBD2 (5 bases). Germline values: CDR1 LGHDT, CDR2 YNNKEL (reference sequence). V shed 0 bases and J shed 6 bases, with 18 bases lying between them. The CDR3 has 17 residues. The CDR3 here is CASSQDSGSMWANEQFF. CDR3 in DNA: TGTGCCAGCAGCCAAGATTCGGGGTCAATGTGGGCCAATGAGCAGTTCTTC.

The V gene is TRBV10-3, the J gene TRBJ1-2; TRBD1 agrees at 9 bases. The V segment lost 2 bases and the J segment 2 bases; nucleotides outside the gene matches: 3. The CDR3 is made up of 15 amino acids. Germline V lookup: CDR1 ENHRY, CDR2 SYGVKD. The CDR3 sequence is CAISEPGTGNYGYTF. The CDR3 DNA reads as TGTGCCATCAGTGAGCCAGGGACAGGGAACTATGGCTACACCTTC.

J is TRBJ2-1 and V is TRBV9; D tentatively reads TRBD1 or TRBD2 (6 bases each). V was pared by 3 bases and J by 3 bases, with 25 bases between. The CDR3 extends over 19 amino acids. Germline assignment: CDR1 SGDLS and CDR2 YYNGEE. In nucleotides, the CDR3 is TGTGCCAGCAGCGGGAAGAAGGAGGGGGGAGGCCTCCACTACAATGAGCAGTTCTTC. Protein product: CASSGKKEGGGLHYNEQFF.